The 30 T cell receptor beta chains reported below all come from one sample, sequenced in a study of shared clonotypes between healthy human individuals. This table comes from immunoSEQ multiplex PCR, and its TCRdb copy is limited to in-frame clones, with some not included. The sample yields about 590,000 clones, just under 97% seen once. Naive CD8 cells, CD45RO-negative and positively selected for CCR7, excluded terminally differentiated effector memory CD45RA+ cells. Sample: naive CD8+ T cells sorted from blood. All receptors derive from a woman aged 25 to 39 in good health.

The V call is TRBV7-7, the J call TRBJ2-2, with no clear D. Per germline, CDR1 SSHAT and CDR2 FNYEAQ (reference sequence). The CDR3 contains 12 residues. V gave up 1 base and J gave up 6 bases, with 3 bases separating them. CDR3 protein: CASSLVPGELFF. The CDR3 coding sequence is TGTGCCAGCAGCTTAGTTCCCGGGGAGCTGTTTTTT.

This clone was seen only once. The CDR3 nucleotides are TGTGCCAGCAGCTTAGCAGCGTTGGGGACCTACAATGAGCAGTTCTTC. It is translated as CASSLAALGTYNEQFF. The chain carries TRBV7-9 and TRBJ2-1, with D uncertain. Germline V gives CDR1 SEHNR, CDR2 FQNEAQ (reference sequence). CDR3 size: 16 residues. The ends were cut back, 0 bases at V and 2 bases at J, with 11 bases in the middle. The full variable domain, with the rest looked up from reference TRBV7-9 and TRBJ2-1, is DTGVSQNPRHKITKRGQNVTFRCDPISEHNRLYWYRQTLGQGPEFLTYFQNEAQLEKSRLLSDRFSAERPKGSFSTLEIQRTEQGDSAMYLCASSLAALGTYNEQFFGPGTRLTVL.

The CDR3 DNA reads as TGCGCCAGCAGCCCTGAGACTAGCCGTAGCTCCTACGAGCAGTACTTC. Its protein is CASSPETSRSSYEQYF. V usage is TRBV4-1 and J usage is TRBJ2-5; 7 bases match TRBD2. The last part of the DNA fits TRBJ2-7 better; the J call may be wrong. This CDR3 spans 16 amino acids. Germline lookup yields CDR1 MGHRA and CDR2 YSYEKL.

The V and J genes are TRBV27 and TRBJ2-7; 10 nucleotides match TRBD1. Germline V gene sequence: CDR1 MNHEY, CDR2 SMNVEV (reference sequence). V lost 7 bases and J lost 6; bases outside the gene matches: 12. The CDR3 is 15 residues long. CDR3 DNA: TGTGCCAGCACTAACACTGGGACAGGGGTGCGCGAGCAGTACTTC. Its translation: CASTNTGTGVREQYF.

The gene calls are TRBV7-9 and TRBJ2-2; D may match TRBD1 or TRBD2 (6 bases each). This CDR3 spans 16 amino acids. V was pared by 1 base and J by 5 bases, with 14 bases between. The V gene's germline CDR1 is SEHNR and CDR2 FQNEAQ (reference sequence). CDR3 in DNA: TGTGCCAGCAGCTTAGGTGTACAGGGAGGAACCGGGGAGCTGTTTTTT. It translates to CASSLGVQGGTGELFF.

V and J are TRBV7-3 and TRBJ2-2, with 10 bases aligning to TRBD2. The CDR3 is 15 residues long. After removal of 3 bases from V and 7 bases from J, the junction contained 5 bases not matched to a gene. Germline lookup yields CDR1 SGHTA and CDR2 FQGTGA. CDR3 residues: CASSLLAGANGELFF. The CDR3 DNA reads as TGTGCCAGCAGCTTGCTAGCGGGAGCTAACGGGGAGCTGTTTTTT.

V and J are TRBV6-5 and TRBJ2-4; D unresolved. CDR1 and CDR2 (germline): MNHEY, SVGAGI. With 0 bases removed from V and 0 bases from J, the gap between germline ends came to 9 bases. The CDR3 is 16 residues long. CDR3 bases: TGTGCCAGCAGTTACTCGACGCACCTAGCCAAAAACATTCAGTACTTC. It codes for CASSYSTHLAKNIQYF.

The CDR3 DNA reads as TGTGCCACTGGGACAGGCTATGGCTACACCTTC. Residues: CATGTGYGYTF. This chain connects TRBV10-3 to TRBJ1-2, with 8 bases matching TRBD1. CDR1 is ENHRY and CDR2 is SYGVKD in the germline V gene. The CDR3 consists of 11 residues. The V segment lost 10 bases and the J segment 4 bases; nucleotides outside the gene matches: 2.

This chain links TRBV9 with TRBJ2-3, with D maybe TRBD2 (6 bases). The CDR3 has 16 residues. Trimming stripped 7 bases from V and 5 bases from J, with 23 bases between. Germline values: CDR1 SGDLS, CDR2 YYNGEE. The CDR3 coding sequence is TGTGCCAGCCACCCGTCCGGAACCGGGAGAGGAGATACGCAGTATTTT. Residues: CASHPSGTGRGDTQYF.

This clone appeared once. This chain links TRBV5-1 with TRBJ2-7; the D gene could be TRBD1 or TRBD2 (5 bases each). The CDR3 extends over 14 amino acids. Per germline, CDR1 SGHRS and CDR2 YFSETQ. Trimming cost V 0 bases and J 3 bases, with 10 bases left between them. CDR3 amino acids: CASSLGDEDYEQYF. Written as DNA, the CDR3 is TGCGCCAGCAGCTTGGGGGACGAGGACTACGAGCAGTACTTC.

With regard to this clone: The same CDR3 can be traced to other DNA sequences in this sample. This chain connects TRBV11-3 to TRBJ1-1; D may be TRBD1 (6 bases). CDR3 length: 13 residues. The germline V gene encodes CDR1 SGHNT and CDR2 YENEEA. V was trimmed by 6 bases and J by 1 base, leaving 9 bases between them. CDR3 DNA: TGTGCCAGCAGTCTGGACAGGAACACTGAAGCTTTCTTT. It is translated as CASSLDRNTEAFF.

The chain joins TRBV27 to TRBJ2-7; possibly TRBD2 for D (6 bases). Germline V gene sequence: CDR1 MNHEY, CDR2 SMNVEV (reference sequence). V was cut by 0 bases and J by 3 bases, with 15 bases left in between. The CDR3 length is 16 residues. This CDR3 reads CASSLSGAGVHYEQYF. In nucleotides, the CDR3 is TGTGCCAGCAGTTTATCGGGAGCGGGCGTACACTACGAGCAGTACTTC.

The CDR3 nucleotides are TGTGCCAGCAGTCAACGGGCGGCCAGCACAGATACGCAGTATTTT. It translates to CASSQRAASTDTQYF. The V gene is TRBV27, the J gene TRBJ2-3; unclear D gene. The V gene lost 5 bases and the J gene lost 0 bases, with 12 bases spanning the gap. The germline V gene has CDR1 MNHEY and CDR2 SMNVEV (reference sequence). This CDR3 has 15 residues.

This chain uses TRBV5-1 with TRBJ2-7, with 8 bases that match TRBD2. Losses at the gene ends were 1 base for V and 2 bases for J; bases not matched to a gene: 5. The CDR3 is made up of 15 amino acids. Per the germline V gene, CDR1 is SGHRS and CDR2 is YFSETQ. The CDR3 sequence is CASSLPSGLPYEQYF. The CDR3 coding sequence is TGCGCCAGCAGCTTGCCTAGCGGGCTTCCCTACGAGCAGTACTTC.

The CDR3 DNA sequence: TGTGCCAGCAGCTTCTGGGACCGCTACTACGAGCAGTACTTC. This gives the protein CASSFWDRYYEQYF. This chain uses TRBV7-2 with TRBJ2-7; the D call may be TRBD1 or TRBD2 (5 bases each). The CDR3 spans 14 residues. With 3 bases removed from V and 3 bases from J, the gap between germline ends came to 12 bases. The germline gives CDR1 SGHTA, CDR2 FQGNSA. Based on the CDR3 plus reference TRBV7-2 and TRBJ2-7, the full variable domain is GAGVSQSPSNKVTEKGKDVELRCDPISGHTALYWYRQSLGQGLEFLIYFQGNSAPDKSGLPSDRFSAERTGGSVSTLTIQRTQQEDSAVYLCASSFWDRYYEQYFGPGTRLTVT.

The V and J genes are TRBV2 and TRBJ1-1; D is unresolved. The length of the CDR3 is 15 residues. V gave up 6 bases and J gave up 1 base, with 15 bases separating them. Germline lookup yields CDR1 SNHLY and CDR2 FYNNEI. The CDR3 reads CASSGKTLGNTEAFF. CDR3 nucleotide sequence: TGTGCCAGCAGCGGAAAGACGTTGGGGAACACTGAAGCTTTCTTT.

The chain joins TRBV4-2 to TRBJ2-1, with 9 bases identical to TRBD2. CDR3 length: 14 residues. CDR1 is LGHNA and CDR2 is YNFKEQ in the germline V gene. The ends lost 3 bases at V and 8 bases at J; junction bases unmatched: 5. The CDR3 coding sequence is TGTGCCAGCAGCCAGCGGGAGGGCATAGATGAGCAGTTCTTC. Translated, it gives CASSQREGIDEQFF.

The rearrangement uses TRBV7-3 and TRBJ1-1, with D maybe TRBD1 (5 bases). The CDR3 loop spans 18 amino acids. V lost 5 bases to trimming and J lost 2 bases, with 24 bases between them. Per germline, CDR1 SGHTA and CDR2 FQGTGA. This CDR3 reads CASSPMVQSWGENTEAFF. CDR3 DNA: TGTGCCAGCAGCCCGATGGTCCAGAGCTGGGGGGAAAACACTGAAGCTTTCTTT.

V usage is TRBV6-6 and J usage is TRBJ1-4; 9 bases are a match to TRBD1. In germline, CDR1 is MNHNY, CDR2 SVGAGI (reference sequence). V gave up 7 bases and J gave up 8 bases; unmatched junction bases: 8. This CDR3 comprises 14 residues. DNA of the CDR3: TGTGCCAGCACCGAGGGGACAGGGATAGAAAAACTGTTTTTT. It is translated as CASTEGTGIEKLFF.

The CDR3: CASRGLEGSYEQYF. The DNA for the CDR3 is TGTGCCAGCAGGGGACTAGAGGGCTCCTACGAGCAGTACTTC. The V gene is TRBV2, the J gene TRBJ2-7, with TRBD2 identical over 8 bases. The CDR3 loop spans 14 amino acids. Trimming took 6 bases from V and 0 from J; bases not matched to a gene: 4. Germline values: CDR1 SNHLY, CDR2 FYNNEI.

The chain uses TRBV6-5 and TRBJ2-5; tentatively, D is TRBD1 or TRBD2 (5 bases each). Trimming left V 1 base short and J 5 bases short, with 14 bases between. Germline CDR1 and CDR2: MNHEY and SVGAGI. CDR3 size: 15 residues. The CDR3 region is CASSYLGVLRETQYF. The CDR3 nucleotides read TGTGCCAGCAGTTACTTGGGGGTTCTTAGGGAGACCCAGTACTTC.

The CDR3 is CASSSRVRANEQFF. DNA for the CDR3: TGTGCCAGCAGTTCCAGGGTAAGAGCGAATGAGCAGTTCTTC. This rearrangement joins TRBV28 to TRBJ2-1; D is possibly TRBD1 (5 bases). V was shortened by 4 bases and J by 7 bases, with 14 bases between the two germline ends. CDR1 MDHEN and CDR2 SYDVKM come from the germline V gene. There are 14 residues in the CDR3.

The chain couples TRBV7-9 to TRBJ1-6; D is possibly TRBD1 (5 bases). CDR1 and CDR2 (germline): SEHNR, FQNEAQ (reference sequence). Trimming left V 5 bases short and J 0 bases short, with 14 bases between. The CDR3 sequence is 17 residues long. The CDR3 DNA reads as TGTGCCAGCAGCCCCCCGCGGGGGAACTCCTATAATTCACCCCTCCACTTT. Its protein is CASSPPRGNSYNSPLHF.

The gene calls are TRBV15 and TRBJ2-7; D remains ambiguous. CDR3 size: 14 residues. Germline CDR1 and CDR2: LNHNV and YYDKDF (reference sequence). V lost 5 bases to trimming and J lost 1 base, with 12 bases between them. The CDR3: CATSRGFFSYEQYF. CDR3 nucleotides: TGTGCCACCAGCCGCGGTTTTTTTTCCTACGAGCAGTACTTC.

This clone occurred once. V is TRBV4-1 and J is TRBJ2-3, with D hard to call. The germline V and J ends were trimmed by 0 bases and 5 bases, with 6 bases remaining between them. The length of the CDR3 is 13 residues. The V gene's germline CDR1 is MGHRA and CDR2 YSYEKL. In DNA, the CDR3 is TGCGCCAGCAGCCAAGATATGGAAGATACGCAGTATTTT. It is translated as CASSQDMEDTQYF.

The gene calls are TRBV27 and TRBJ2-2; a weak D match, TRBD2 (5 bases). The germline V gene has CDR1 MNHEY and CDR2 SMNVEV (reference sequence). The V and J ends lost 7 bases and 4 bases respectively, with 19 bases between them. CDR3 length: 16 residues. CDR3 DNA sequence: TGTGCCAGCACCCCCTCGGCCGGGGAGCGCACCGGGGAGCTGTTTTTT. Protein sequence: CASTPSAGERTGELFF.

The chain couples TRBV4-1 to TRBJ2-1; possible D gene TRBD2, 5 bases. CDR3 length equals 15 residues. With 0 bases removed from V and 8 bases from J, the gap between germline ends came to 14 bases. Germline V gene lookup returns CDR1 MGHRA and CDR2 YSYEKL. The CDR3 loop reads CASSQEPRTGDEQFF. The CDR3 nucleotides read TGCGCCAGCAGCCAAGAACCTCGGACCGGGGATGAGCAGTTCTTC.

This clone was seen once. The rearrangement links TRBV7-3 to TRBJ2-2; D is ambiguous. CDR3 size: 16 residues. From germline, CDR1 is SGHTA and CDR2 FQGTGA. With 5 bases removed from V and 1 base from J, the gap between germline ends came to 14 bases. The DNA of the CDR3 is TGTGCCAGCAGCCCCCGAGCCCCGTTGAACACCGGGGAGCTGTTTTTT. This translates into CASSPRAPLNTGELFF. Full variable domain (missing parts from reference TRBV7-3 and TRBJ2-2): GAGVSQTPSNKVTEKGKYVELRCDPISGHTALYWYRQSLGQGPEFLIYFQGTGAADDSGLPNDRFFAVRPEGSVSTLKIQRTERGDSAVYLCASSPRAPLNTGELFFGEGSRLTVL.

The count of this clone is one. This chain uses TRBV28 with TRBJ2-7, with 7 bases aligning to TRBD1. V trimming: 5 bases; J trimming: 6 bases; junction bases outside the gene matches: 10. Germline lookup yields CDR1 MDHEN and CDR2 SYDVKM. The CDR3 has 14 amino acids. CDR3 coding DNA: TGTGCCAGCAGTATGTCGGGACAGTCTCCCGAGCAGTACTTC. Translating it yields CASSMSGQSPEQYF. The whole variable domain, filled in from reference TRBV28 and TRBJ2-7, reads DVKVTQSSRYLVKRTGEKVFLECVQDMDHENMFWYRQDPGLGLRLIYFSYDVKMKEKGDIPEGYSVSREKKERFSLILESASTNQTSMYLCASSMSGQSPEQYFGPGTRLTVT.

J is TRBJ2-6 and V is TRBV19; either TRBD1 or TRBD2 may supply D (5 bases each). The CDR3 has 15 amino acids. With 3 bases removed from V and 3 bases from J, the gap between germline ends came to 9 bases. Germline lookup yields CDR1 LNHDA and CDR2 SQIVND (reference sequence). The CDR3 protein is CASSIMGVGANVLTF. CDR3 coding DNA: TGTGCCAGTAGTATCATGGGGGTTGGGGCCAACGTCCTGACTTTC.